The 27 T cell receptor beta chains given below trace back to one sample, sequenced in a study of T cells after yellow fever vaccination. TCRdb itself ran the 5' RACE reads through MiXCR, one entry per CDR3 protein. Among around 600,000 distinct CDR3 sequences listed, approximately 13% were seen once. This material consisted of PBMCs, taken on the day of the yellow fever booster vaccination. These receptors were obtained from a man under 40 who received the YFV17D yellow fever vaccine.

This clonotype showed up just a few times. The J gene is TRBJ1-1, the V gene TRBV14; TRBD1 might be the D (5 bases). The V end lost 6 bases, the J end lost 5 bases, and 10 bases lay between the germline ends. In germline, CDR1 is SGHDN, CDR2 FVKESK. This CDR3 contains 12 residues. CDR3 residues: CASRAGETEAFF. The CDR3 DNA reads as TGTGCCAGCAGAGCGGGGGAGACTGAAGCTTTCTTT.

The DNA of the CDR3 is TGTGCCAGCAGCGCACAGGACTCCTACGAGCAGTACTTC. It is translated as CASSAQDSYEQYF. The rearrangement joins TRBV7-9 to TRBJ2-7, with D perhaps TRBD1 (5 bases). Germline V gene sequence: CDR1 SEHNR, CDR2 FQNEAQ (reference sequence). The CDR3 covers 13 residues. V lost 5 bases, J lost 0 bases, and 8 bases lay in between. The full variable domain, with the rest looked up from reference TRBV7-9 and TRBJ2-7, is DTGVSQNPRHKITKRGQNVTFRCDPISEHNRLYWYRQTLGQGPEFLTYFQNEAQLEKSRLLSDRFSAERPKGSFSTLEIQRTEQGDSAMYLCASSAQDSYEQYFGPGTRLTVT.

CDR3 nucleotides: TGTGCCATCAGTGAGGAGTTCCTGGGGACCCAGTACTTC. It yields the protein CAISEEFLGTQYF. This chain connects TRBV10-3 to TRBJ2-5; D gene ambiguous. CDR1 and CDR2 (germline): ENHRY, SYGVKD. The CDR3 has 13 residues. Trimming shortened V by 2 bases and J by 7 bases, and 11 bases separated the two germline ends.

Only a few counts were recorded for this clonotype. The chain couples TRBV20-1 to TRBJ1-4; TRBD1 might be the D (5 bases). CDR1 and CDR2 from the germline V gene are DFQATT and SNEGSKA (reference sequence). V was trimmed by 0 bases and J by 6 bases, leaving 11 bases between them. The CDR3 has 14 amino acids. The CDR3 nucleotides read TGCAGTGCTAGAGACTACGTAGGGGATGAAAAACTGTTTTTT. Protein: CSARDYVGDEKLFF.

CDR3: CASSLQRDPEAFF. Written as DNA, the CDR3 is TGTGCCAGCAGCTTACAACGGGACCCAGAAGCTTTCTTT. The chain couples TRBV7-3 to TRBJ1-1; the D gene is possibly TRBD1 (5 bases). Germline loops: CDR1 SGHTA, CDR2 FQGTGA. V lost 2 bases, J lost 8 bases, and 12 bases lay in between. CDR3 length: 13 residues.

The CDR3 bases are TGTGCCAGCAGCCGCGCCGTGGCGAACACCGGGGAGCTGTTTTTT. It is translated as CASSRAVANTGELFF. The chain joins TRBV7-2 to TRBJ2-2; no clear D gene. The V and J ends lost 5 bases and 0 bases respectively, with 10 bases between them. Germline CDR1 reads SGHTA; CDR2 reads FQGNSA. This CDR3 contains 15 residues.

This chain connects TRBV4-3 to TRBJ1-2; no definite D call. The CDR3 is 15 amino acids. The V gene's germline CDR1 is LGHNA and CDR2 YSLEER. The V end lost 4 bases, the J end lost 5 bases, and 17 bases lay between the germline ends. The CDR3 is CASSPNERSPYGYTF. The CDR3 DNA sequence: TGCGCCAGCAGCCCGAATGAGAGGAGTCCTTATGGCTACACCTTC.

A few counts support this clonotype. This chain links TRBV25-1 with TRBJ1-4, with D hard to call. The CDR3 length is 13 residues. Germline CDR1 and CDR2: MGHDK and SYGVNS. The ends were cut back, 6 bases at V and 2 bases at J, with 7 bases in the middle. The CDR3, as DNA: TGTGCCAGCAGCTACCCCACTAATGAAAAACTGTTTTTT. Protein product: CASSYPTNEKLFF.

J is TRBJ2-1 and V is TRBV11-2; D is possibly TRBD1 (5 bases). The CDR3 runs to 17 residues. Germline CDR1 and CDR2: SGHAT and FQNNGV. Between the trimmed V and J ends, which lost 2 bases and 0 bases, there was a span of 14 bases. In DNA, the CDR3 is TGTGCCAGCAGCTTACAGGGTTTTACAAGCTCCTACAATGAGCAGTTCTTC. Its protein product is CASSLQGFTSSYNEQFF.

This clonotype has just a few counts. CDR3 bases: TGCGCCAGCAGCTTGGATGGGACAGGGGGCACTGAAGCTTTCTTT. Its protein product is CASSLDGTGGTEAFF. The chain has TRBV5-1 and TRBJ1-1; the match to TRBD1 covers 11 bases. V gave up 0 bases and J gave up 4 bases; unmatched junction bases: 2. Germline loops: CDR1 SGHRS, CDR2 YFSETQ. This CDR3 has 15 residues.

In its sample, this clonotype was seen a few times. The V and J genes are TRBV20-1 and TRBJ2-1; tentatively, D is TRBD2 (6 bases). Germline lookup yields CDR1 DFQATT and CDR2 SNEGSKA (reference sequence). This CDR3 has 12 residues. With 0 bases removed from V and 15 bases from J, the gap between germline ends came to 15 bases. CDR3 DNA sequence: TGCAGTGCTAGAGATTCGGGACTCCCAAGGTTCTTC. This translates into CSARDSGLPRFF.

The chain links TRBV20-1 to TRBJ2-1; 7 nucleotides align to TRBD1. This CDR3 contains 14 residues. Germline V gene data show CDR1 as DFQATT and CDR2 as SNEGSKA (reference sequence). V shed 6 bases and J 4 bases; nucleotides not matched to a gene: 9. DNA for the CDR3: TGCAGTGCCCAGACCCCGGGACAGTACAATGAGCAGTTCTTC. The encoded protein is CSAQTPGQYNEQFF.

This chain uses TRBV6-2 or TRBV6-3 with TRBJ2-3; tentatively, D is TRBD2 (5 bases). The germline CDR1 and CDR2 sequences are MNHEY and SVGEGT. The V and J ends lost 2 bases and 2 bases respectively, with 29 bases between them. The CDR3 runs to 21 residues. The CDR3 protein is CASSYHAPMRGLATPTDTQYF. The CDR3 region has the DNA TGTGCCAGCAGTTACCACGCCCCGATGCGCGGGCTAGCTACTCCCACAGATACGCAGTATTTT.

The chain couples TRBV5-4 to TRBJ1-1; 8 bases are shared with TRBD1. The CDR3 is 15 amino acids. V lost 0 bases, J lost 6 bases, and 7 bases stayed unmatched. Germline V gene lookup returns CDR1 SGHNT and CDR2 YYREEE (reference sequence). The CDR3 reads CASSLVGQEGAEAFF. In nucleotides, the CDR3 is TGTGCCAGCAGCTTGGTGGGACAGGAGGGGGCTGAAGCTTTCTTT. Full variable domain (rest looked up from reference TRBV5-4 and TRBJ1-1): ETGVTQSPTHLIKTRGQQVTLRCSSQSGHNTVSWYQQALGQGPQFIFQYYREEENGRGNFPPRFSGLQFPNYSSELNVNALELDDSALYLCASSLVGQEGAEAFFGQGTRLTVV.

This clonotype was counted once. The CDR3 nucleotides are TGCAGTGCTAGCGGACAGGGGGGTGGTAGCACTGAAGCTTTCTTT. The encoded protein is CSASGQGGGSTEAFF. This chain links TRBV20-1 with TRBJ1-1, with 10 bases lining up with TRBD1. Germline assignment: CDR1 DFQATT and CDR2 SNEGSKA (reference sequence). V lost 3 bases, J lost 4 bases, and 8 bases stayed unmatched. The length of the CDR3 is 15 residues.

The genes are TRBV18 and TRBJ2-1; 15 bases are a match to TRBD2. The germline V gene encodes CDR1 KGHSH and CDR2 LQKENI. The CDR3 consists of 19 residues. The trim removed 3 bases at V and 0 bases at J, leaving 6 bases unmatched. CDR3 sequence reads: CASSPGLAGGDSSYNEQFF. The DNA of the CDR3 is TGTGCCAGCTCACCTGGACTAGCGGGAGGGGATAGCTCCTACAATGAGCAGTTCTTC. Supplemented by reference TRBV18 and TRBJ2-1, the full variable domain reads NAGVMQNPRHLVRRRGQEARLRCSPMKGHSHVYWYRQLPEEGLKFMVYLQKENIIDESGMPKERFSAEFPKEGPSILRIQQVVRGDSAAYFCASSPGLAGGDSSYNEQFFGPGTRLTVL.

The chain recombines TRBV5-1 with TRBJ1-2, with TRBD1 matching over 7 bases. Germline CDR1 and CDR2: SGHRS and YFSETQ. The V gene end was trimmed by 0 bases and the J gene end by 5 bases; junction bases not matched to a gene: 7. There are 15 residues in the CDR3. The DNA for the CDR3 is TGCGCCAGCAGCTTGGGACAGGGAGGGGCATATGGCTACACCTTC. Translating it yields CASSLGQGGAYGYTF.

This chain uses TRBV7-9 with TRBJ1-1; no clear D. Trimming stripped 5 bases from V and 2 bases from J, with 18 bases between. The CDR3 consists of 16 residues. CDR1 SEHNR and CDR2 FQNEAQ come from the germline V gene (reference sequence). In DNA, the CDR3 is TGTGCCAGCAGCCCGGGGATTTTTCTCCAAAACACTGAAGCTTTCTTT. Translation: CASSPGIFLQNTEAFF. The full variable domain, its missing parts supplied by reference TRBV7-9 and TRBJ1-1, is DTGVSQNPRHKITKRGQNVTFRCDPISEHNRLYWYRQTLGQGPEFLTYFQNEAQLEKSRLLSDRFSAERPKGSFSTLEIQRTEQGDSAMYLCASSPGIFLQNTEAFFGQGTRLTVV.

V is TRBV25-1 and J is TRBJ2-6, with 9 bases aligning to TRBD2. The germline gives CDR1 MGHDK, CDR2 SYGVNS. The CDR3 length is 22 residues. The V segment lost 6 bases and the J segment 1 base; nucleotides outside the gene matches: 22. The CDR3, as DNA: TGTGCCAGCAGGGCCCCCCTCGGAGCTAGCGGGAAAGACCCTTCTGGGGCCAACGTCCTGACTTTC. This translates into CASRAPLGASGKDPSGANVLTF.

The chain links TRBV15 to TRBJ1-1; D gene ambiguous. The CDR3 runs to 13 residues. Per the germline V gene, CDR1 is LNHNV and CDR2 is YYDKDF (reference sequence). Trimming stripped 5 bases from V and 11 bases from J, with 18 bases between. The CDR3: CATSGFQTRWAFF. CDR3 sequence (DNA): TGTGCCACCAGCGGATTCCAGACCCGTTGGGCTTTCTTT.

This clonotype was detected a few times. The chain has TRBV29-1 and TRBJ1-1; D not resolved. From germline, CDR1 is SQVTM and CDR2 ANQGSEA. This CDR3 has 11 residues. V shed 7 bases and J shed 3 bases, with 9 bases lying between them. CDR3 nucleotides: TGCAGCGCCGGAGGCTACACTGAAGCTTTCTTT. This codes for CSAGGYTEAFF. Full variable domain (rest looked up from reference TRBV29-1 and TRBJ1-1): SAVISQKPSRDICQRGTSLTIQCQVDSQVTMMFWYRQQPGQSLTLIATANQGSEATYESGFVIDKFPISRPNLTFSTLTVSNMSPEDSSIYLCSAGGYTEAFFGQGTRLTVV.

Here the CDR3 DNA reads TGCGCCAGCAGCCAGGGACCAATGAACACTGAAGCTTTCTTT. As protein: CASSQGPMNTEAFF. This chain joins TRBV4-1 and TRBJ1-1, with D perhaps matching TRBD1 (5 bases). This CDR3 is built from 14 residues. The V end was cut by 3 bases, the J end by 0 bases, with 8 bases between. The germline V gene encodes CDR1 MGHRA and CDR2 YSYEKL.

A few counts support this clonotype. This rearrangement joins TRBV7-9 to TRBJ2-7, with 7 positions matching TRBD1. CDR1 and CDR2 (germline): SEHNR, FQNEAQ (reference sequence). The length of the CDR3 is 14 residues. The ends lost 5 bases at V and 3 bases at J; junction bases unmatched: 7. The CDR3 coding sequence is TGTGCCAGCAGCGTGACAGGGCGAAACTACGAGCAGTACTTC. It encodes CASSVTGRNYEQYF. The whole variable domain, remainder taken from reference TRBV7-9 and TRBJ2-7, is DTGVSQNPRHKITKRGQNVTFRCDPISEHNRLYWYRQTLGQGPEFLTYFQNEAQLEKSRLLSDRFSAERPKGSFSTLEIQRTEQGDSAMYLCASSVTGRNYEQYFGPGTRLTVT.

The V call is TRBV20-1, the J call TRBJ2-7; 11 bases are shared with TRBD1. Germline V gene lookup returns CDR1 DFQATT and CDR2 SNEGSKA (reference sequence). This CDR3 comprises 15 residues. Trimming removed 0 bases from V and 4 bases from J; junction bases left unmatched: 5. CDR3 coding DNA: TGCAGTGCTAGAGATTTGGACAGGGGGCTGTACGAGCAGTACTTC. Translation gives CSARDLDRGLYEQYF.

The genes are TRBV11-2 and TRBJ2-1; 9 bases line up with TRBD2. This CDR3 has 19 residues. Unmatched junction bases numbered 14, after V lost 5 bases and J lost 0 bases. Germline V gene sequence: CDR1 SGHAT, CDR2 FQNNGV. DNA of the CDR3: TGTGCCAGCAGCCCCTTATCGTGGACTAGCGCAAGCTCCTACAATGAGCAGTTCTTC. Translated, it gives CASSPLSWTSASSYNEQFF.

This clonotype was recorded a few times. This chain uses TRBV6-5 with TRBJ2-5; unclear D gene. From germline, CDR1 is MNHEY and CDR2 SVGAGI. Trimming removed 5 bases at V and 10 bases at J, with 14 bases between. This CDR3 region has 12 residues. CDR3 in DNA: TGTGCCAGCAGTACCCCCCCCGCGAACCAGTACTTC. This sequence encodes CASSTPPANQYF.

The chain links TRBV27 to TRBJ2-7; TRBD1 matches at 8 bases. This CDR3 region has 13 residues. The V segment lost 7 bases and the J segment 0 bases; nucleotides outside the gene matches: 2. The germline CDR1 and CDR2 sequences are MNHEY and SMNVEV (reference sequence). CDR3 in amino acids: CASNRGSSYEQYF. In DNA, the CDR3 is TGTGCCAGCAACAGGGGGAGCTCCTACGAGCAGTACTTC.